A single sample is the source of the 28 T cell receptor delta chains below, sequenced in a study of γδ T cells in repeated Plasmodium falciparum infection. Gammadelta T cells were flow-sorted from PBMC into Vgamma9/Vdelta2+ and Vdelta2-negative populations for bulk analysis. TCRdb fed the multiplex PCR reads into CATT to redo clone calling. The sample consists of over 45,000 delta-chain clones, around 1.6% of them appearing once. The sample consisted of gamma-delta T cells from blood. These receptors all stem from a pool of human donors (malaria-infected and uninfected, not separated).

In this sample, this clone turned up many times. The protein given by TCRdb reflects a much larger clone and differs at residue 16 from this DNA's translation, likely from a read error; the protein shown is the DNA's translation. The V gene is TRDV1, the J gene TRDJ1, with 12 nucleotides matching TRDD3. CDR1 and CDR2 from the germline V gene are TSWWSYY and QGS. The CDR3 covers 17 residues. The chain's CDR3 is CALGIIWGIRYTDKLTF. The CDR3 DNA sequence: TGTGCTCTTGGAATTATCTGGGGGATACGTTACACCGATAAACTCACCTTT.

A remark on this clone: A far larger clone is only one base removed, so a read error is likely. This sample also contains other DNA sequences that code for the same CDR3. A V gene of TRDV1 was called, but no J gene was assigned. There are 10 residues in the CDR3. CDR1 and CDR2 from the germline V gene are TSWWSYY and QGS. CDR3 residues: CALGELRLIF. The CDR3 DNA is TGTGCTCTTGGGGAACTAAGGCTCATCTTT.

Note on this clone: TCRdb records a much larger clone's protein for this DNA, with a difference at residue 14 that likely arises from a read error; the protein given is the translation of the DNA. This chain joins TRDV2 and TRDJ1, with 8 bases fitting TRDD3. Since TCRdb gives no J gene, matching the DNA to germline was used here to assign it. CDR3 length equals 19 residues. Germline CDR1 reads GEAIGNYY; CDR2 reads EKD. J was trimmed by 3 bases and V by 0 bases; bases with no gene match: 17. CDR3 DNA: TGTGCCTGTGACACCGTTATCCAACTGGGGGTTCGGCACGCCGATAAACTCATCTTT. Protein: CACDTVIQLGVRHADKLIF.

This clone was picked up a small number of times. This probably arose from a read error, given a far larger clone one base away. Different DNA sequences within this sample yield the same CDR3. In nucleotides, the CDR3 is TGTGCCTGTGACACCGTGGGGATGGACACAGATAAACTCATCTTT. As protein: CACDTVGMDTDKLIF. The J gene is TRDJ1, the V gene TRDV2, with D perhaps TRDD3 (6 bases). As TCRdb names no J gene, one was assigned here on the basis of a DNA match to germline. CDR1 is GEAIGNYY, CDR2 EKD, per germline. The CDR3 runs to 15 residues.

A note on this clone: TCRdb records a much larger clone's protein for this DNA, with a difference at residue 5 that likely arises from a read error; the protein given is the translation of the DNA. The rearrangement joins TRDV2 to TRDJ1; unclear D gene. The J gene, absent from TCRdb, was called here by matching the DNA to germline. Germline V lookup: CDR1 GEAIGNYY, CDR2 EKD. V lost 5 bases and J 8 bases, leaving 20 bases between the germline ends. The CDR3 loop spans 14 amino acids. The CDR3 is CACVSGTEALKLIF. The DNA of the CDR3 is TGTGCCTGTGTCTCAGGTACTGAGGCCCTAAAACTCATCTTT.

A remark on this clone: TCRdb pairs this DNA with a much larger clone's protein that differs at residue 12, likely a read error; the protein shown was translated from the DNA. This chain joins TRDV1 and TRDJ1, with a possible D match to TRDD2 (5 bases). TCRdb carries no J gene annotation; the J gene was assigned here by matching the DNA with germline. The germline CDR1 and CDR2 sequences are TSWWSYY and QGS. There are 16 residues in the CDR3. CDR3 protein: CALGDPGILYTNKLIF. CDR3 bases: TGTGCTCTTGGGGATCCCGGCATCCTATACACCAATAAACTCATCTTT.

Points on this clone: This likely stems from a read error, as it lies one base from a far larger clone. Other DNA sequences in the sample encode the same CDR3. V is TRDV1 and J is TRDJ1, with unresolved D. No J gene is reported in TCRdb; it was inferred here by comparing the DNA with germline. V gave up 0 bases and J gave up 8 bases, with 16 bases separating them. This CDR3 is 15 amino acids long. Germline V gives CDR1 TSWWSYY, CDR2 QGS. CDR3 DNA sequence: TGTGCTCTTGGGGAACTCCTAGTAGTCCAGGGGAAACTCATCTTT. It yields the protein CALGELLVVQGKLIF.

The sample holds many counts of this clone. A read error is possible here, since a much larger clone lies one base away. The sample carries other DNA sequences with the same CDR3. V gene TRDV1 combines with J gene TRDJ1; D is unresolved. Germline CDR1 is TSWWSYY and CDR2 is QGS. The CDR3 loop spans 14 amino acids. In DNA form, the CDR3 reads TGTGCTCTTGGGGCACCCAAAAACACCGATAAACTTATCTTT. Translating it yields CALGAPKNTDKLIF.

To note about this clone: A far larger clone is off by one base, so a read error is likely. Different DNA sequences within this sample yield the same CDR3. The genes are TRDV1 and TRDJ1; tentative D call: TRDD3 (6 bases). The CDR3 contains 21 residues. Germline CDR1 and CDR2: TSWWSYY and QGS. V shed 3 bases and J shed 1 base, with 30 bases lying between them. Written as DNA, the CDR3 is TGTGCTCTTGGGGAGCCGGAATTCCCTCGACTGGGTGATGTAGGCACCGATAAACTCATCTTT. It codes for CALGEPEFPRLGDVGTDKLIF.

To note about this clone: TCRdb's protein for this DNA is that of a much larger clone and differs from the translation at residue 3, likely a read error; the protein shown is the DNA translation. The chain joins TRDV1 to TRDJ1; 12 nucleotides match TRDD3. TCRdb offers no J gene call, so here the DNA was matched to germline to obtain one. The CDR3 has 16 amino acids. Germline loops: CDR1 TSWWSYY, CDR2 QGS. Unmatched junction bases numbered 9, after V lost 10 bases and J lost 0 bases. The CDR3 DNA follows: TGTGCTCCTGTGGGTACTGGGGGATACAACACCGATAAACTCATCTTT. It is translated as CAPVGTGGYNTDKLIF.

There are many counts of this clone. The genes are TRDV1 and TRDJ1; D is possibly TRDD2 (8 bases). Between the trimmed V and J ends, which lost 2 bases and 3 bases, there was a span of 34 bases. Germline V lookup: CDR1 TSWWSYY, CDR2 QGS. This CDR3 spans 22 amino acids. In DNA form, the CDR3 reads TGTGCTCTTGGGGAAGCCAGGCTTCCTACCTGGGGGCTACGGGGGTACGCCGATAAACTCATCTTT. This gives the protein CALGEARLPTWGLRGYADKLIF.

This clone was seen a few times. The mismatch at residue 5 between this DNA's translation and the TCRdb protein of a much larger clone likely reflects a read error; the protein shown is translated from the DNA. This chain uses TRDV1 with TRDJ1; TRDD3 is a possible D gene (6 bases). The J gene, absent from TCRdb, was called here by matching the DNA to germline. The CDR3 spans 19 residues. Germline values: CDR1 TSWWSYY, CDR2 QGS. V lost 4 bases, J lost 0 bases, and 24 bases lay in between. The CDR3 DNA follows: TGTGCTCTTGGGGGAGGCGCTGGGGCCCGGAGAGGGTACACCGATAAACTCATCTTT. Translation: CALGGGAGARRGYTDKLIF.

The V gene went uncalled, while the J gene is TRDJ1; the table's TRDD3 call for D was not verified on the DNA. The CDR3 has 14 amino acids. CDR3 sequence: CAIGDDEWEEKLIF. For the CDR3, the DNA is TGTGCTATTGGGGATGATGAGTGGGAAGAGAAACTCATCTTT.

A word on this clone: A read error is possible here, since a much larger clone lies one base away. The sample contains more than one DNA sequence encoding this CDR3. As DNA, the CDR3 is TGTGCCTTCCGTCCTTCCTTCGGACTATTGAACACCGATAAACTCATCTTT. It encodes CAFRPSFGLLNTDKLIF. The rearrangement uses TRDV3 and TRDJ1; 7 nucleotides agree with TRDD2. V shed 3 bases and J 0 bases; nucleotides not matched to a gene: 16. In germline, CDR1 is TVYSNPD, CDR2 GDNSRS (reference sequence). CDR3 length: 17 amino acids.

In this sample, this clone turned up many times. The sample has other DNA sequences that encode this CDR3 too. The chain couples TRDV1 to TRDJ1; 10 positions match TRDD3. Germline V gene data show CDR1 as TSWWSYY and CDR2 as QGS. The CDR3 extends over 21 amino acids. Trimming cost V 1 base and J 3 bases; bases outside gene matches: 20. The CDR3 spells CALGERSYFGGLGDRPDKLIF. The CDR3 DNA reads TGTGCTCTTGGGGAACGCTCCTACTTTGGGGGACTGGGGGATCGCCCCGATAAACTCATCTTT.

This clone was detected only a few times. A far larger clone is one nucleotide away, so this likely arose from a read error. Other DNA sequences of this sample code for an identical CDR3. This chain joins TRDV2 and TRDJ1; D may be TRDD3 (6 bases). The J gene comes from matching the DNA to germline here; TCRdb lacks it. Trimming stripped 0 bases from V and 0 bases from J, with 22 bases between. The CDR3 is 19 amino acids. Germline CDR1 reads GEAIGNYY; CDR2 reads EKD. The CDR3 DNA follows: TGTGCCTGTGACACCGTGAAGGGGATTGGTGAGGCGAACACCGATAAACTCATCTTT. Amino acids: CACDTVKGIGEANTDKLIF.

This clone was observed many times. A far more abundant clone sits one base away, making this likely a read error. This sample includes further DNA sequences coding for the same CDR3. The V and J genes are TRDV2 and TRDJ1; D is unresolved. The J gene, not given by TCRdb, was assigned here from a germline match of the nucleotide sequence. The CDR3 contains 18 residues. Germline assignment: CDR1 GEAIGNYY and CDR2 EKD. Trimming shortened V by 1 base and J by 0 bases, and 20 bases separated the two germline ends. CDR3 region: CACDTKYYQPMYTDKLIF. The CDR3 DNA reads as TGTGCCTGTGACACGAAGTACTACCAGCCTATGTACACCGATAAACTCATCTTT.

Points on this clone: With a far larger clone one base away, a read error is the likely cause. Other DNA sequences in this sample translate to the same CDR3. This chain joins TRDV1 and TRDJ1; TRDD3 matches at 7 bases. The germline gives CDR1 TSWWSYY, CDR2 QGS. CDR3 length: 19 amino acids. The CDR3 is CALGEPSSLGVHHTDKLIF. The CDR3 nucleotides read TGTGCCCTTGGGGAGCCTAGTAGTCTGGGGGTCCACCACACCGATAAACTCATCTTT.

This clone was observed at least ten times. The CDR3 spells CALGPGQGPSREAQLFF. The CDR3 DNA reads TGTGCTCTTGGGCCTGGGCAGGGGCCCAGTAGGGAGGCCCAACTCTTCTTT. The chain employs TRDV1 and TRDJ2, with D possibly matching TRDD3 (5 bases). V lost 5 bases to trimming and J lost 11 bases, with 27 bases between them. CDR1 and CDR2 from the germline V gene are TSWWSYY and QGS. The CDR3 has 17 residues.

This clone showed up many times. This chain links TRDV1 with TRDJ1, with TRDD3 matching over 12 bases. This CDR3 comprises 16 residues. The ends lost 8 bases at V and 8 bases at J; junction bases unmatched: 15. Germline values: CDR1 TSWWSYY, CDR2 QGS. The CDR3 is CALTIPTYWGIPKLIF. The CDR3 DNA is TGTGCTCTTACAATTCCTACCTACTGGGGGATACCAAAACTCATCTTT.

This clone was counted a few times. The protein TCRdb lists belongs to a much larger clone and differs from this DNA's translation at residue 5, which points to a read error; the protein shown is made from the DNA. The gene calls are TRDV1 and TRDJ1; 11 bases are a match to TRDD3. Since TCRdb gives no J gene, matching the DNA to germline was used here to assign it. The CDR3 covers 24 residues. After removal of 4 bases from V and 1 base from J, the junction contained 29 bases not matched to a gene. Germline lookup yields CDR1 TSWWSYY and CDR2 QGS. DNA of the CDR3: TGTGCTCTTGGGGCTTGTTCCTACGCTACGAGAAACTGGGGGATAACAGGATTCACCGATAAACTCATCTTT. Translating it yields CALGACSYATRNWGITGFTDKLIF.

This clone has just a few counts. The V call is TRDV1, the J call TRDJ1, with a possible D match to TRDD3 (5 bases). The J gene, missing from TCRdb, was assigned here through DNA to germline matching. Looked up from germline, CDR1 is TSWWSYY and CDR2 is QGS. V dropped 5 bases and J dropped 4 bases, with 14 bases sitting between them. The CDR3 runs 14 residues. The DNA for the CDR3 is TGTGCTCTTGGGAACTCCCCGGGGAGCGATAAACTCATCTTT. Protein product: CALGNSPGSDKLIF.

This clone was observed at least ten times. TCRdb's protein for this DNA is that of a much larger clone and differs from the translation at residue 19, likely a read error; the protein shown is the DNA translation. The chain carries TRDV2 and TRDJ1; TRDD3 agrees at 9 bases. TCRdb carries no J gene annotation; the J gene was assigned here by matching the DNA with germline. Germline CDR1 is GEAIGNYY and CDR2 is EKD. The CDR3 has 22 residues. For the CDR3, the DNA is TGTGCCTGTGATAAACGCCCTCGTCGGGGGGATACCCCAAACTCGTACACCGATAGACTCATCTTT. Its translation: CACDKRPRRGDTPNSYTDRLIF.

About this clone: This DNA translates differently at residue 14 from the TCRdb protein, which is that of a much larger clone; a read error is likely, and the protein shown is the DNA's own translation. The J gene is TRDJ1, the V gene TRDV1; 8 bases align to TRDD3. The V and J ends lost 6 bases and 3 bases, in that order; junction bases with no gene match: 21. Germline V gene data show CDR1 as TSWWSYY and CDR2 as QGS. The length of the CDR3 is 19 residues. The chain's CDR3 is CALGPRVLQAGYGPDKLIF. The CDR3 DNA reads TGTGCTCTTGGCCCGAGGGTCCTACAGGCGGGATACGGGCCCGATAAACTCATCTTT.

There are a few counts of this clone. TCRdb pairs this DNA with a much larger clone's protein that differs at residue 19, likely a read error; the protein shown was translated from the DNA. The J gene went uncalled, whereas the V gene is TRDV1; the table gives TRDD3 as D, unverified against the DNA. Germline V gives CDR1 TSWWSYY, CDR2 QGS. This CDR3 spans 21 amino acids. In nucleotides, the CDR3 is TGTGCTCTTGGGGAACCCCATCCTGTCCCGGGGGACCTGTCCGTCACCGATAAACCCATCTTT. Residues: CALGEPHPVPGDLSVTDKPIF.

This clone came up a few times. The amino acid sequence in TCRdb belongs to a much larger clone and departs from this DNA's translation at residue 5, likely a sequencing read error; the sequence shown is translated from the DNA. Additional DNA sequences in this sample encode the identical CDR3. The genes are TRDV1 and TRDJ1; possible D gene TRDD3, 5 bases. This CDR3 is 14 amino acids long. Trimming shortened V by 7 bases and J by 0 bases, and 12 bases separated the two germline ends. The germline V gene has CDR1 TSWWSYY and CDR2 QGS. In DNA form, the CDR3 reads TGTGCTCTTGTCAGGGGGGCGCACACCGATAAACTCATCTTT. Residues: CALVRGAHTDKLIF.

This clone has more than one count but fewer than ten. The protein TCRdb gives is from a much larger clone and does not agree with this DNA's translation at residue 3, likely a read error; the protein shown here comes from the DNA. The V gene is TRDV2, the J gene TRDJ1; unclear D gene. TCRdb supplies no J gene; here it was assigned by aligning the nucleotide sequence to germline. CDR1 is GEAIGNYY and CDR2 is EKD in the germline V gene. This CDR3 region has 13 residues. CDR3 DNA sequence: TGTGCCGGTGACAGTGTAGGAGTCGATAAACTCATCTTT. This sequence encodes CAGDSVGVDKLIF.

This clone was detected a few times. The protein TCRdb lists belongs to a much larger clone and differs from this DNA's translation at residue 3, which points to a read error; the protein shown is made from the DNA. V is TRDV1 and J is TRDJ1; 10 bases agree with TRDD3. Per the germline V gene, CDR1 is TSWWSYY and CDR2 is QGS. The CDR3 contains 20 residues. CDR3 sequence (DNA): TGTGCTATTGGGAACCCCCAACCTATCTGGGGGATATCGGGAGGCGATAAACTCATCTTT. Translation: CAIGNPQPIWGISGGDKLIF.